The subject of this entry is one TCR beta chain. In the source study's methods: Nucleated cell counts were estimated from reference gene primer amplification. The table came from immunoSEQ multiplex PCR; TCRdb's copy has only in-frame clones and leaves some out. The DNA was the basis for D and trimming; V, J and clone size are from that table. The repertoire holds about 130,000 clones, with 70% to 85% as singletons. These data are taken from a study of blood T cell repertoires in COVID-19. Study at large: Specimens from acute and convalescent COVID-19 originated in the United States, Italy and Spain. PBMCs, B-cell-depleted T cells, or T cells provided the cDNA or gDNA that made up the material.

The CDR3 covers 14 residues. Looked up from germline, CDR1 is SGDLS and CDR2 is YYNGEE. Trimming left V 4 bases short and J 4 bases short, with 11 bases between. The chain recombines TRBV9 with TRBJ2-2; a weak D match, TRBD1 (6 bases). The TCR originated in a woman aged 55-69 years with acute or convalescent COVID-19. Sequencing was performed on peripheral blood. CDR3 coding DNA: TGTGCCAGCAGCCAGGACAGCCTCACCGGGGAGCTGTTTTTT. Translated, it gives CASSQDSLTGELFF.